This is a list of T cell receptor beta chains from one sample in a study of control samples from healthy donors and cancer patients. Clones were sequenced by immunoSEQ multiplex PCR, and TCRdb holds only the in-frame ones, with some missing. The table has approximately 100,000 clones, 86% seen once. The sample taken for sequencing was blood. The source of these receptors is a man younger than 40 in good health. CDR3s include the opening cysteine and the closing phenylalanine or tryptophan. The order of the fields is J gene, V gene, D gene, clone size, CDR3 protein. A D gene is named only where the DNA matches it firmly. Expanded clones are given a class, and other clones once, few, many or no size at all.

TRBJ2-1,TRBV7-2,-,-,CASSFGPYNEQFF
TRBJ2-3,TRBV27,TRBD2,-,CASSVLAGFTDTQYF
TRBJ2-2,TRBV29-1,TRBD1,-,CSVEAMDREDTGELFF
TRBJ1-1,TRBV9,TRBD1,-,CASSAEQGLPTEAFF
TRBJ2-7,TRBV29-1,-,-,CSAREGSSYEQYF
TRBJ1-6,TRBV9,-,-,CASSGQSYNSPLHF
TRBJ1-1,TRBV6-5,-,-,CASSYYSNTEAFF
TRBJ2-2,TRBV10-3,-,-,CASSWRGREELFF
TRBJ2-1,TRBV6-5,-,-,CASRGDIGDYNEQFF
TRBJ2-1,TRBV6-6,-,-,CASSLSYSYNEQFF
TRBJ2-1,TRBV24-1,TRBD2,medium-sized,CATSARTSGGDNPHYNEQFF
TRBJ2-2,TRBV11-1,TRBD1,-,CASSNPTGGDTGELFF
TRBJ1-6,TRBV5-1,-,once,CASSLGQNSPLHF
TRBJ2-3,TRBV7-2,-,-,CASSLERGFPSSRTDTQYF
TRBJ1-2,TRBV7-9,TRBD1,-,CASSPGQGYGYTF
TRBJ1-6,TRBV18,-,-,CASSRADSSYNSPLHF
TRBJ2-2,TRBV6-6,TRBD1,-,CASSLRDRGAVVGDTGELFF
TRBJ2-5,TRBV21-1,-,-,CASSPQGTVKETQYF
TRBJ2-3,TRBV19,TRBD2,-,CASSILAGVADTQYF
TRBJ2-5,TRBV4-1,TRBD2,-,CASSFPKRGKKETQYF
TRBJ1-1,TRBV6-5,-,-,CASSFGQMNTEAFF
TRBJ1-1,TRBV7-9,TRBD1,-,CASSRQGRQDVFF
TRBJ1-2,TRBV6-4,-,-,CASSDWAGLYYGYTF
TRBJ1-6,TRBV30,-,-,CAWSATGRIYNSPLHF